This T cell receptor (beta chain) was observed in a study of T cells in Graves' hyperthyroidism and ophthalmopathy. Study-level information: Peripheral blood samples were taken at initial diagnosis, prior to any treatment.

This clonotype has at least ten counts. Thyroid ultrasound, orbital computed tomography, clinical symptoms, and serum thyroxine and TRAb underpinned diagnoses. The PBMCs had their origin in about 9.7 ml of fresh peripheral blood. Regions amplified from RNA transcripts were the TCR beta CDR3 regions. The TCR CDR3 was amplified in a first-round RT-PCR using the HTBI primer set. TCRdb re-called the multiplex PCR reads through MiXCR, storing one row per CDR3 protein. The table includes roughly 350,000 distinct CDR3 sequences, roughly 14% detected once. V shed 4 bases and J 6 bases; nucleotides not matched to a gene: 11. The germline V gene has CDR1 MNHNS and CDR2 SASEGT. The CDR3 is made up of 16 amino acids.

This sequence originates from a young woman with Graves' ophthalmopathy. This rearrangement joins TRBV6-1 to TRBJ2-7; 11 nucleotides line up with TRBD1. The sample taken for sequencing was blood. CDR3: CASSGGAGTGGFEQYF. The CDR3 DNA follows: TGTGCCAGCAGTGGAGGGGCCGGGACAGGGGGTTTCGAGCAGTACTTC.